This T cell receptor (beta chain) emerged from a study of T cells in Graves' hyperthyroidism and ophthalmopathy. Germline CDR1 and CDR2: LGHNT and FRNRAP. V was cut by 0 bases and J by 1 base, with 9 bases left in between. The CDR3 covers 16 residues. RNA transcripts yielded amplified TCR beta CDR3 regions. TCR CDR3 regions were first amplified by RT-PCR with HTBI primers. TCRdb used MiXCR to reprocess the multiplex PCR reads, holding one entry per CDR3 protein. The sample consists of approximately 400,000 distinct CDR3 sequences, more than 12% of them appearing once. This clonotype showed up many times.

V gene TRBV12-5 combines with J gene TRBJ2-2; D gene unclear. The sequencing input was blood. The clonotype originates from a woman in her 30s with Graves' hyperthyroidism. The CDR3: CASGLVLERNTGELFF. Here the CDR3 DNA reads TGTGCTAGTGGTTTGGTACTTGAACGGAACACCGGGGAGCTGTTTTTT.